The 7 T cell receptor beta chains in this list originate from one sample, sequenced in a study of shared clonotypes between healthy human individuals. Assay: immunoSEQ multiplex PCR; the TCRdb copy retains only in-frame clones and omits some. The table records 2 million to 2.5 million clones, over 90% of them present only once. The specimen was naive CD4+ T cells from PBMCs. Subset described: CD45RA+ positively selected. These receptors all stem from a man aged 18 to 30 in good health. Some clones in this sample may be carry-over from other donors' samples.

The rearrangement links TRBV4-2 to TRBJ1-1; D gene unclear. Trimming cost V 0 bases and J 1 base, with 15 bases left between them. The CDR3 spans 17 residues. Germline V gene sequence: CDR1 LGHNA, CDR2 YNFKEQ. CDR3 bases: TGTGCCAGCAGCCAAGACCTCTTGCGTGGAGCGAACACTGAAGCTTTCTTT. This translates into CASSQDLLRGANTEAFF.

The chain joins TRBV7-3 to TRBJ2-2; TRBD2 matches 12 bases. In germline, CDR1 is SGHTA, CDR2 FQGTGA. The CDR3 contains 16 residues. V was clipped by 4 bases and J by 4 bases; unmatched bases: 4. CDR3 nucleotide sequence: TGTGCCAGCAGCTCGGGACTAGCGGGCCGCACCGGGGAGCTGTTTTTT. Translated: CASSSGLAGRTGELFF.

V usage is TRBV7-2 and J usage is TRBJ2-1; possible D gene TRBD1, 6 bases. Germline CDR1 reads SGHTA; CDR2 reads FQGNSA. The CDR3 has 16 amino acids. Trimming left V 4 bases short and J 6 bases short, with 19 bases between. DNA for the CDR3: TGTGCCAGCAGCTGGGGAAGGTACAGGGTAGGCAATGAGCAGTTCTTC. Translating gives CASSWGRYRVGNEQFF.

J is TRBJ2-3 and V is TRBV6-1; maybe TRBD1 (5 bases). V was clipped by 5 bases and J by 3 bases, with 9 bases between them. The germline CDR1 and CDR2 sequences are MNHNS and SASEGT. There are 13 residues in the CDR3. The CDR3 DNA sequence: TGTGCCAGCAGTCGTTCAGGGACAGATACGCAGTATTTT. It codes for CASSRSGTDTQYF.

The chain recombines TRBV5-4 with TRBJ2-3; 8 bases line up with TRBD2. Germline assignment: CDR1 SGHNT and CDR2 YYREEE (reference sequence). The CDR3 covers 14 residues. Trimming cost V 2 bases and J 5 bases; bases outside gene matches: 4. This CDR3 reads CASSLKRELDTQYF. The CDR3 DNA reads as TGTGCCAGCAGCTTAAAGCGGGAGTTAGATACGCAGTATTTT. Using reference TRBV5-4 and TRBJ2-3 for the parts outside the CDR3, the full variable domain is ETGVTQSPTHLIKTRGQQVTLRCSSQSGHNTVSWYQQALGQGPQFIFQYYREEENGRGNFPPRFSGLQFPNYSSELNVNALELDDSALYLCASSLKRELDTQYFGPGTRLTVL.

Remarks on this clone: The sample carries other DNA sequences with the same CDR3. This chain connects TRBV10-3 to TRBJ1-3; D uncertain. Germline CDR1 reads ENHRY; CDR2 reads SYGVKD. The CDR3 spans 11 residues. Between the trimmed V and J ends, which lost 5 bases and 4 bases, there was a span of 3 bases. DNA for the CDR3: TGTGCCATCAGTTCAGGAAACACCATATATTTT. Amino acid sequence: CAISSGNTIYF.

The V and J genes are TRBV19 and TRBJ2-7; 11 nucleotides agree with TRBD1. Germline V gives CDR1 LNHDA, CDR2 SQIVND (reference sequence). The CDR3 totals 15 residues. V was pared by 5 bases and J by 3 bases, with 6 bases of the junction left unmatched. In DNA form, the CDR3 reads TGTGCCAGTAGTGCCAGGGACAGGGGGTTCTACGAGCAGTACTTC. This translates into CASSARDRGFYEQYF. Complete variable domain (other parts from reference TRBV19 and TRBJ2-7): DGGITQSPKYLFRKEGQNVTLSCEQNLNHDAMYWYRQDPGQGLRLIYYSQIVNDFQKGDIAEGYSVSREKKESFPLTVTSAQKNPTAFYLCASSARDRGFYEQYFGPGTRLTVT.